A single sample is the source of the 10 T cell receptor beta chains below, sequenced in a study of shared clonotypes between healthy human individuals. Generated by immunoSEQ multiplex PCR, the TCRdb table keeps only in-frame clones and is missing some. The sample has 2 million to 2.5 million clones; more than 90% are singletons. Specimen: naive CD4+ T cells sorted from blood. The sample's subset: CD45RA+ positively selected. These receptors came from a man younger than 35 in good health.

This chain's CDR3 is CASSWRPRHEKLFF. CDR3 DNA: TGTGCCAGCAGTTGGAGACCCCGGCATGAAAAACTGTTTTTT. The rearrangement links TRBV28 to TRBJ1-4, with D unclear. Trimming took off 4 bases at V and 6 bases at J, with 12 bases between the two ends. Germline assignment: CDR1 MDHEN and CDR2 SYDVKM. The CDR3 contains 14 residues. The full variable domain, completed using reference TRBV28 and TRBJ1-4, is DVKVTQSSRYLVKRTGEKVFLECVQDMDHENMFWYRQDPGLGLRLIYFSYDVKMKEKGDIPEGYSVSREKKERFSLILESASTNQTSMYLCASSWRPRHEKLFFGSGTQLSVL.

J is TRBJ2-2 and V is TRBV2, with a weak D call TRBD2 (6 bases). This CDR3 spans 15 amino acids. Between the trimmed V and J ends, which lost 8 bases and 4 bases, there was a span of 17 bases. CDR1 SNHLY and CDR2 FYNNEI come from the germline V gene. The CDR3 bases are TGTGCCAGCGGGGGGAAAGGGCGCGGCACCGGGGAGCTGTTTTTT. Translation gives CASGGKGRGTGELFF. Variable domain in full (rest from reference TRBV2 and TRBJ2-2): EPEVTQTPSHQVTQMGQEVILRCVPISNHLYFYWYRQILGQKVEFLVSFYNNEISEKSEIFDDQFSVERPDGSNFTLKIRSTKLEDSAMYFCASGGKGRGTGELFFGEGSRLTVL.

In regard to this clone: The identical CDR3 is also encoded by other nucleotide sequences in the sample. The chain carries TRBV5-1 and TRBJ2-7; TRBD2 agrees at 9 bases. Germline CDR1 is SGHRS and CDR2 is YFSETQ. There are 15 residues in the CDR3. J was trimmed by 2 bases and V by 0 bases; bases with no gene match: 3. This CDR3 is CASSLGLAGTYEQYF. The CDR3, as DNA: TGCGCCAGCAGCTTGGGGCTAGCGGGGACCTACGAGCAGTACTTC.

The CDR3 nucleotides are TGTGCCAGCAGTGTGGAACGGGGGAGGGATGAGCAGTTCTTC. This translates into CASSVERGRDEQFF. The chain couples TRBV2 to TRBJ2-1, with 7 bases aligning to TRBD2. After removal of 4 bases from V and 8 bases from J, the junction contained 8 bases not matched to a gene. Germline V lookup: CDR1 SNHLY, CDR2 FYNNEI. The CDR3 loop spans 14 amino acids.

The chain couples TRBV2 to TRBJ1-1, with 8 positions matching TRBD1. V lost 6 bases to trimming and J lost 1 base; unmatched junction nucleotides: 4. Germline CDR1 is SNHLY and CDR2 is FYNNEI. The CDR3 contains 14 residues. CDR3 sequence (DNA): TGTGCCAGCAGCAGCCAGGGGGCGAACACTGAAGCTTTCTTT. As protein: CASSSQGANTEAFF. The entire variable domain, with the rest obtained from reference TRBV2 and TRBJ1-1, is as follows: EPEVTQTPSHQVTQMGQEVILRCVPISNHLYFYWYRQILGQKVEFLVSFYNNEISEKSEIFDDQFSVERPDGSNFTLKIRSTKLEDSAMYFCASSSQGANTEAFFGQGTRLTVV.

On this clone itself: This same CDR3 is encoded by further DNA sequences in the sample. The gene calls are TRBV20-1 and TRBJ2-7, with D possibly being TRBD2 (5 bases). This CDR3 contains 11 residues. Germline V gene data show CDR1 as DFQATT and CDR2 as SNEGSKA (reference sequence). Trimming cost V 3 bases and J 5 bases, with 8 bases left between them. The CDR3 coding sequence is TGCAGTGCTAGGAGGGAAAACGAGCAGTACTTC. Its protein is CSARRENEQYF.

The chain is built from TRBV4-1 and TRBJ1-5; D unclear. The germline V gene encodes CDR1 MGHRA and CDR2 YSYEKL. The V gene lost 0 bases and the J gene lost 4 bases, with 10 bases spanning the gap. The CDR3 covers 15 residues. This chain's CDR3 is CASSQDGDPNQPQHF. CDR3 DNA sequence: TGCGCCAGCAGCCAAGACGGAGACCCTAATCAGCCCCAGCATTTT.

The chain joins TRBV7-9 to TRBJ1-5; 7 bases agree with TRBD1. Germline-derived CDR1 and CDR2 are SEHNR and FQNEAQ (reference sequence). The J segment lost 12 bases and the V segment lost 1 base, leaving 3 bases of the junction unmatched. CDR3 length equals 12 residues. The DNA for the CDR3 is TGTGCCAGCAGCTTAGTAGGGGGCGTCCAGCATTTT. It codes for CASSLVGGVQHF.

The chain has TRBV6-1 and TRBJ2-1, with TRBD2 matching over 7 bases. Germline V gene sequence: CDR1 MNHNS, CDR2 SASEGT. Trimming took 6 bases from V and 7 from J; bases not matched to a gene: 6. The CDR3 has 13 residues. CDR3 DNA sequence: TGTGCCAGCAGCCGGGGACTACATAATGAGCAGTTCTTC. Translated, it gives CASSRGLHNEQFF.

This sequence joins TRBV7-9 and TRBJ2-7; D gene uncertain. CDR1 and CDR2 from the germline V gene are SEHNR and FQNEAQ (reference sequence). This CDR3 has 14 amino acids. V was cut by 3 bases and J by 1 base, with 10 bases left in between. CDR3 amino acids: CASSFTENSYEQYF. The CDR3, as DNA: TGTGCCAGCAGCTTTACTGAGAATTCCTACGAGCAGTACTTC.